This TCR beta chain was recorded in a study of cytomegalovirus exposure and HLA in healthy donors. Study-wide results and caveats: High specificity and sensitivity for cytomegalovirus status were reported for the classifier. In vitro checks showed that a few CMV-associated chains really do target CMV antigens.

From germline, CDR1 is MNHEY and CDR2 SVGAGI. The V and J ends lost 2 bases and 6 bases respectively, with 14 bases between them. The CDR3 runs 14 residues. Data came from immunoSEQ multiplex PCR; TCRdb stores just in-frame clones and leaves some out. The data show tens of thousands of clones, roughly 94% seen once. As to this clone: Its cognate antigen is unknown.

This chain links TRBV6-5 with TRBJ2-7, with D possibly matching TRBD2 (5 bases). The source material was PBMCs. The source of this sequence is a man younger than 35 in good health and CMV-seropositive. CDR3 sequence (DNA): TGTGCCAGCAGTTACGAGGGCGGCAAACGCGAGCAGTACTTC. Residues: CASSYEGGKREQYF.